One and the same sample provided the 21 T cell receptor beta chains below, sequenced in a study of response to subunit inactivated influenza vaccine. TCRdb re-derived calls from the RT-PCR reads in MiXCR, one entry per CDR3 protein. The repertoire holds fewer than 550,000 distinct CDR3 sequences, with around 25% as singletons. Sequencing was performed on CD4+ T cells sorted from PBMCs, taken 5 days after vaccination. These receptors were taken from a man aged 45-60 years who received an inactivated influenza vaccine.

V is TRBV18 and J is TRBJ1-5; D unclear. This CDR3 is 14 amino acids long. Trimming took off 3 bases at V and 2 bases at J, with 8 bases between the two ends. The germline CDR1 and CDR2 sequences are KGHSH and LQKENI. CDR3: CASSPDGGNQPQHF. DNA of the CDR3: TGTGCCAGCTCACCCGATGGAGGCAATCAGCCCCAGCATTTT.

CDR3 protein: CSARQQISTDTQYF. The DNA of the CDR3 is TGCAGTGCCAGACAGCAAATTAGCACAGATACGCAGTATTTT. This rearrangement joins TRBV20-1 to TRBJ2-3; perhaps TRBD1 as D (5 bases). CDR1 DFQATT and CDR2 SNEGSKA come from the germline V gene (reference sequence). The CDR3 is 14 residues long. Trimming removed 6 bases from V and 0 bases from J, with 13 bases in between.

The chain uses TRBV7-6 and TRBJ2-2; TRBD2 aligns across 10 bases. The V segment lost 6 bases and the J segment 4 bases; nucleotides outside the gene matches: 5. Germline V gene data show CDR1 as SGHVS and CDR2 as FNYEAQ. This CDR3 is built from 15 residues. CDR3 sequence (DNA): TGTGCCAGCAGACGGCTAGCGGGAGTCACCGGGGAGCTGTTTTTT. This gives the protein CASRRLAGVTGELFF.

This rearrangement joins TRBV11-3 to TRBJ2-3, with D possibly being TRBD1 or TRBD2 (7 bases each). The germline CDR1 and CDR2 sequences are SGHNT and YENEEA. The CDR3 consists of 16 residues. Trimming took off 4 bases at V and 2 bases at J, with 16 bases between the two ends. In nucleotides, the CDR3 is TGTGCCAGCAGCTCAAACAGGGGAGGGTACACAGATACGCAGTATTTT. Protein product: CASSSNRGGYTDTQYF.

In this sample, this clonotype turned up a few times. The genes are TRBV6-6 and TRBJ1-5, with D unclear. The ends were cut back, 0 bases at V and 3 bases at J, with 3 bases in the middle. Looked up from germline, CDR1 is MNHNY and CDR2 is SVGAGI (reference sequence). The CDR3 consists of 13 residues. Here the CDR3 DNA reads TGTGCCAGCAGTTACTCGGACAATCAGCCCCAGCATTTT. Translation: CASSYSDNQPQHF.

This clonotype was detected only a few times. CDR3 in amino acids: CASREGDTRGNIQYF. The CDR3 DNA follows: TGTGCCAGCAGGGAGGGCGATACGAGAGGGAACATTCAGTACTTC. J is TRBJ2-4 and V is TRBV6-1; possibly TRBD2 for D (6 bases). V lost 6 bases, J lost 7 bases, and 19 bases lay in between. The CDR3 length is 15 residues. Germline V gives CDR1 MNHNS, CDR2 SASEGT.

This rearrangement joins TRBV5-1 to TRBJ2-3; D is uncertain. Trimming took 2 bases from V and 2 from J, leaving 9 bases between them. The CDR3 spans 14 residues. Germline V lookup: CDR1 SGHRS, CDR2 YFSETQ. CDR3 residues: CASSFSADTDTQYF. As DNA, the CDR3 is TGCGCCAGCAGCTTCAGCGCGGACACAGATACGCAGTATTTT.

The table lists this clonotype with a few counts. The chain has TRBV29-1 and TRBJ1-1; no reliable D call. Trimming stripped 6 bases from V and 8 bases from J, with 13 bases between. This CDR3 has 11 amino acids. The germline CDR1 and CDR2 sequences are SQVTM and ANQGSEA. Written as DNA, the CDR3 is TGCAGCGTCCGATACACTGCCGAAGCTTTCTTT. This translates into CSVRYTAEAFF.

The V and J genes are TRBV2 and TRBJ2-3; TRBD2 aligns across 13 bases. Germline lookup yields CDR1 SNHLY and CDR2 FYNNEI. There are 17 residues in the CDR3. The trim removed 3 bases at V and 4 bases at J, leaving 7 bases unmatched. CDR3 DNA sequence: TGTGCCAGCAGTGAGGGAACTAGCGGGAGGGCCTCAGATACGCAGTATTTT. It codes for CASSEGTSGRASDTQYF.

This clonotype appeared a few times. The chain has TRBV5-1 and TRBJ1-5; tentative D call: TRBD1 (5 bases). There are 13 residues in the CDR3. Germline-derived CDR1 and CDR2 are SGHRS and YFSETQ. Trimming pared 5 bases from V and 9 bases from J, leaving 15 bases between. The CDR3 DNA is TGCGCCAGCAGGGTTGACAGCGGATCGCCCCAGCATTTT. Encoded protein: CASRVDSGSPQHF.

In its sample, this clonotype was seen a few times. This rearrangement joins TRBV28 to TRBJ2-1, with 11 bases aligning to TRBD2. The V gene end was trimmed by 5 bases and the J gene end by 8 bases; junction bases not matched to a gene: 8. CDR3 length equals 15 residues. Per the germline V gene, CDR1 is MDHEN and CDR2 is SYDVKM. CDR3 sequence (DNA): TGTGCCAGCAGTCAGACTAGCGGGGTATTCGATGAGCAGTTCTTC. Translating gives CASSQTSGVFDEQFF.

The V and J genes are TRBV18 and TRBJ2-7; 7 nucleotides match TRBD2. Trimming at V came to 2 bases and at J to 6 bases, leaving 10 bases not matched to a gene. The V gene's germline CDR1 is KGHSH and CDR2 LQKENI. The CDR3 runs 15 residues. The CDR3 DNA is TGTGCCAGCTCACCAGTGGGAGGGGAGCGCGGCGAGCAGTACTTC. This codes for CASSPVGGERGEQYF.

The V call is TRBV5-5, the J call TRBJ1-4; the D is unclear. V was trimmed by 4 bases and J by 4 bases, leaving 17 bases between them. This CDR3 spans 16 amino acids. Per the germline V gene, CDR1 is SGHKS and CDR2 is YYEKEE (reference sequence). The CDR3 reads CASSPMGGRINEKLFF. CDR3 nucleotides: TGTGCCAGCAGCCCCATGGGAGGGCGTATTAATGAAAAACTGTTTTTT.

This clonotype has just a few counts. The CDR3, as DNA: TGTGCCATCAGTGACCGAGACAATGAGCAGTTCTTC. Its translation is CAISDRDNEQFF. The chain has TRBV10-3 and TRBJ2-1; D not resolved. Per the germline V gene, CDR1 is ENHRY and CDR2 is SYGVKD. This CDR3 is 12 amino acids long. The V and J ends lost 3 bases and 5 bases respectively, with 5 bases between them.

V and J are TRBV27 and TRBJ2-1, with 7 bases matching TRBD1. This CDR3 contains 15 residues. CDR1 and CDR2 (germline): MNHEY, SMNVEV (reference sequence). V trimming: 5 bases; J trimming: 6 bases; junction bases outside the gene matches: 10. CDR3 bases: TGTGCCAGCAGTCCACGACAGGGAACCTTCAATGAGCAGTTCTTC. Translation: CASSPRQGTFNEQFF.

This clonotype was seen only a few times. The rearrangement uses TRBV9 and TRBJ2-1; the match to TRBD1 covers 10 bases. CDR3 size: 14 residues. The V segment lost 4 bases and the J segment 9 bases; nucleotides outside the gene matches: 7. CDR1 and CDR2 (germline): SGDLS, YYNGEE. Here the CDR3 reads CASSLGQGRTEQFF. The CDR3 coding sequence is TGTGCCAGCAGCTTGGGACAGGGGAGGACTGAGCAGTTCTTC. Full variable domain (remainder filled in from reference TRBV9 and TRBJ2-1): DSGVTQTPKHLITATGQRVTLRCSPRSGDLSVYWYQQSLDQGLQFLIQYYNGEERAKGNILERFSAQQFPDLHSELNLSSLELGDSALYFCASSLGQGRTEQFFGPGTRLTVL.

This clonotype showed up just a few times. The chain recombines TRBV24-1 with TRBJ2-2, with a possible D match to TRBD1 (6 bases). The CDR3 contains 14 residues. In germline, CDR1 is KGHDR, CDR2 SFDVKD. Between the trimmed V and J ends, which lost 7 bases and 4 bases, there was a span of 12 bases. The CDR3: CATRKTGSTGELFF. Here the CDR3 DNA reads TGTGCCACCAGAAAAACAGGGTCCACCGGGGAGCTGTTTTTT.

This clonotype was counted a few times. In DNA, the CDR3 is TGTGCCAGCAGAGCTACCGGACTATCTTATTTGGAGGATACGCAGTATTTT. Protein sequence: CASRATGLSYLEDTQYF. This chain connects TRBV6-1 to TRBJ2-3; TRBD2 is a possible D gene (6 bases). V lost 6 bases, J lost 6 bases, and 25 bases lay in between. Germline CDR1 and CDR2: MNHNS and SASEGT. The CDR3 runs to 17 residues.

This clonotype was observed a few times. V is TRBV5-1 and J is TRBJ2-1, with D hard to call. Germline V gene sequence: CDR1 SGHRS, CDR2 YFSETQ. V dropped 0 bases and J dropped 0 bases, with 7 bases sitting between them. The CDR3 is 15 amino acids. This CDR3 reads CASSLDAISYNEQFF. CDR3 bases: TGCGCCAGCAGCTTGGACGCAATCTCCTACAATGAGCAGTTCTTC.

This clonotype was counted only a few times. The chain uses TRBV7-9 and TRBJ1-1; a possible D gene is TRBD1 (5 bases). Between the trimmed V and J ends, which lost 1 base and 4 bases, there was a span of 10 bases. The CDR3 has 14 amino acids. Germline V gene data show CDR1 as SEHNR and CDR2 as FQNEAQ (reference sequence). The CDR3 reads CASSLGGLSTEAFF. In DNA form, the CDR3 reads TGTGCCAGCAGCTTAGGGGGCTTAAGCACTGAAGCTTTCTTT.

Only a few counts were recorded for this clonotype. V gene TRBV12-3 or TRBV12-4 combines with J gene TRBJ2-4; D unresolved. Trimming left V 3 bases short and J 5 bases short, with 8 bases between. The CDR3 consists of 13 residues. The CDR3 spells CASSLYGENIQYF. DNA of the CDR3: TGTGCCAGCAGTTTGTATGGCGAAAACATTCAGTACTTC.